These 30 T cell receptor beta chains originate from one sample sequenced in a study of blood T cell repertoires in COVID-19. This table comes from immunoSEQ multiplex PCR, and its TCRdb copy is limited to in-frame clones, with some not included. The table includes 200,000 to 300,000 clones, 88% detected once. What was sequenced was peripheral blood. The receptors come from a middle-aged woman who had recovered from COVID-19.

The rearrangement uses TRBV3-1 (or the pseudogene TRBV3-2) and TRBJ2-1, with TRBD2 identical over 8 bases. The germline V gene has CDR1 LGHDT and CDR2 YNNKEL (reference sequence). The J segment lost 0 bases and the V segment lost 0 bases, leaving 10 bases of the junction unmatched. The CDR3 has 19 residues. CDR3 nucleotide sequence: TGTGCCAGCAGCCAAGATCCGCCCGTAGCGGGGAGCTCCTACAATGAGCAGTTCTTC. Amino acid sequence: CASSQDPPVAGSSYNEQFF.

This clone was recorded only once. V and J are TRBV25-1 and TRBJ2-5, with a possible D match to TRBD2 (7 bases). V lost 2 bases to trimming and J lost 2 bases, with 15 bases between them. Germline V gene lookup returns CDR1 MGHDK and CDR2 SYGVNS. The CDR3 length is 16 residues. The CDR3 reads CASSEEERGGQETQYF. The CDR3 coding sequence is TGTGCCAGCAGTGAAGAAGAGAGGGGGGGGCAAGAGACCCAGTACTTC. The variable domain in full, completed from reference TRBV25-1 and TRBJ2-5, reads EADIYQTPRYLVIGTGKKITLECSQTMGHDKMYWYQQDPGMELHLIHYSYGVNSTEKGDLSSESTVSRIRTEHFPLTLESARPSHTSQYLCASSEEERGGQETQYFGPGTRLLVL.

The chain links TRBV6-2 or TRBV6-3 to TRBJ1-3; D not certain. This CDR3 has 15 residues. V gave up 6 bases and J gave up 4 bases, with 16 bases separating them. Germline V gene sequence: CDR1 MNHEY, CDR2 SVGEGT. The CDR3: CASSSARRVGNTIYF. The DNA for the CDR3 is TGTGCCAGCAGCTCGGCGAGGAGGGTCGGAAACACCATATATTTT.

This clone came up a few times. Other nucleotide sequences from this sample produce the same CDR3. The chain combines TRBV4-3 with TRBJ2-3; 7 bases match TRBD1. This CDR3 region has 17 residues. V was clipped by 0 bases and J by 0 bases; unmatched bases: 6. The germline V gene encodes CDR1 LGHNA and CDR2 YSLEER. The CDR3 spells CASSQEWGRGSTDTQYF. CDR3 nucleotides: TGCGCCAGCAGCCAAGAGTGGGGCAGGGGGAGCACAGATACGCAGTATTTT.

This rearrangement joins TRBV15 to TRBJ2-2; D gene unclear. Germline CDR1 reads LNHNV; CDR2 reads YYDKDF (reference sequence). The CDR3 loop spans 16 amino acids. V lost 0 bases and J lost 3, with 11 bases in between. The CDR3 bases are TGTGCCACCAGCAGAGATCGCGGCTACTACACCGGGGAGCTGTTTTTT. It specifies CATSRDRGYYTGELFF. Variable domain in full (rest from reference TRBV15 and TRBJ2-2): DAMVIQNPRYQVTQFGKPVTLSCSQTLNHNVMYWYQQKSSQAPKLLFHYYDKDFNNEADTPDNFQSRRPNTSFCFLDIRSPGLGDTAMYLCATSRDRGYYTGELFFGEGSRLTVL.

This clone was picked up one time. The rearrangement uses TRBV19 and TRBJ2-7; D call uncertain. The V gene's germline CDR1 is LNHDA and CDR2 SQIVND (reference sequence). The CDR3 runs to 14 residues. V was cut by 3 bases and J by 1 base, with 10 bases left in between. The CDR3 sequence: CASSMSRQSYEQYF. The CDR3 DNA reads TGTGCCAGTAGTATGTCCAGGCAGTCCTACGAGCAGTACTTC.

This clone came up once. This chain links TRBV11-2 with TRBJ1-2; tentatively, D is TRBD1 (6 bases). Between the trimmed V and J ends, which lost 3 bases and 4 bases, there was a span of 12 bases. From germline, CDR1 is SGHAT and CDR2 FQNNGV. There are 14 residues in the CDR3. CDR3 in DNA: TGTGCCAGCAGCTTTGGTGGACAGATCTATGGCTACACCTTC. This codes for CASSFGGQIYGYTF.

The V gene is TRBV24-1, the J gene TRBJ1-5; 9 nucleotides match TRBD1. The CDR3 runs 19 residues. Trimming cost V 4 bases and J 2 bases; bases outside gene matches: 14. CDR1 KGHDR and CDR2 SFDVKD come from the germline V gene. The CDR3 sequence: CATSDSTGTGLVGNQPQHF. In DNA, the CDR3 is TGTGCCACCAGTGACTCAACCGGGACAGGGCTGGTTGGCAATCAGCCCCAGCATTTT.

The genes are TRBV5-4 and TRBJ2-3, with D possibly matching TRBD2 (6 bases). Germline V gene sequence: CDR1 SGHNT, CDR2 YYREEE (reference sequence). Deletions cut 7 bases from V and 2 bases from J, with 17 bases between. CDR3 length: 15 amino acids. CDR3 nucleotide sequence: TGTGCCAGCGGACCGATAGCGGAACCCACAGATACGCAGTATTTT. It translates to CASGPIAEPTDTQYF.

The genes are TRBV19 and TRBJ1-2; 10 bases align to TRBD1. The V segment lost 5 bases and the J segment 6 bases; nucleotides outside the gene matches: 6. From germline, CDR1 is LNHDA and CDR2 SQIVND (reference sequence). This CDR3 has 14 residues. CDR3 DNA: TGTGCCAGTAGTCCCCGGGACAGGGGCAATGGCTACACCTTC. Its translation is CASSPRDRGNGYTF. Full variable domain (rest looked up from reference TRBV19 and TRBJ1-2): DGGITQSPKYLFRKEGQNVTLSCEQNLNHDAMYWYRQDPGQGLRLIYYSQIVNDFQKGDIAEGYSVSREKKESFPLTVTSAQKNPTAFYLCASSPRDRGNGYTFGSGTRLTVV.

There are a few counts of this clone. V gene TRBV3-1 (or the pseudogene TRBV3-2) combines with J gene TRBJ1-1, with D perhaps matching TRBD1 (6 bases). V was cut by 1 base and J by 2 bases, with 11 bases left in between. This CDR3 contains 15 residues. The germline CDR1 and CDR2 sequences are LGHDT and YNNKEL (reference sequence). The DNA of the CDR3 is TGTGCCAGCAGCCAAGTTCCGGGGGGCAACACTGAAGCTTTCTTT. Its translation: CASSQVPGGNTEAFF.

This clone came up once. The chain recombines TRBV11-1 with TRBJ2-1, with 10 bases lining up with TRBD2. Germline CDR1 reads SGHAT; CDR2 reads FQDESV (reference sequence). CDR3 length: 15 residues. The V segment lost 1 base and the J segment 6 bases; nucleotides outside the gene matches: 3. For the CDR3, the DNA is TGTGCCAGCAGCTTAGGGACTAGCGGAAGCAATGAGCAGTTCTTC. Translation gives CASSLGTSGSNEQFF.

J is TRBJ2-3 and V is TRBV19, with a weak D call TRBD1 (6 bases). In germline, CDR1 is LNHDA, CDR2 SQIVND (reference sequence). The CDR3 contains 14 residues. Trimming took 9 bases from V and 3 from J, leaving 16 bases between them. The CDR3 DNA follows: TGTGCCAGCCGACGACGACAGGCTACAGATACGCAGTATTTT. Translation: CASRRRQATDTQYF.

The chain has TRBV6-4 and TRBJ2-1; 10 nucleotides match TRBD2. In germline, CDR1 is MRHNA, CDR2 SNTAGT. Unmatched junction bases numbered 6, after V lost 4 bases and J lost 6 bases. This CDR3 region has 15 residues. In nucleotides, the CDR3 is TGTGCCAGCAGTGCCACTAGCGGGGCCCCCAATGAGCAGTTCTTC. Translated, it gives CASSATSGAPNEQFF.

This clone was seen only once. The chain combines TRBV21-1 with TRBJ2-2; the table's D gene call, TRBD1, was not cross checked with the DNA. TRBV21-1 is recorded as a pseudogene. This CDR3 spans 20 amino acids. In nucleotides, the CDR3 is TGTGCCAGCAGCAAGGGCCCAAAGGGGTTGGGACAGGGGGGCACCGGGGAGCTGTTTTTT. Its translation: CASSKGPKGLGQGGTGELFF.

DNA of the CDR3: TGTGCCAGCAGACCCCTGTGGGCCACCGGGGAGCTGTTTTTT. This translates into CASRPLWATGELFF. The chain links TRBV5-8 to TRBJ2-2; unclear D gene. The V gene's germline CDR1 is SGHTS and CDR2 YDEGEE. V gave up 5 bases and J gave up 4 bases, with 12 bases separating them. This CDR3 has 14 amino acids.

The V gene is TRBV29-1, the J gene TRBJ2-3; 7 bases are a match to TRBD2. Germline-derived CDR1 and CDR2 are SQVTM and ANQGSEA. The CDR3 extends over 13 amino acids. V shed 6 bases and J 2 bases; nucleotides not matched to a gene: 5. The CDR3 sequence: CSVRLANTDTQYF. CDR3 coding DNA: TGCAGCGTACGACTAGCCAACACAGATACGCAGTATTTT.

The chain employs TRBV19 and TRBJ2-4; 7 positions agree with TRBD1. Trimming removed 7 bases from V and 4 bases from J; junction bases left unmatched: 4. The germline gives CDR1 LNHDA, CDR2 SQIVND (reference sequence). The CDR3 is made up of 13 amino acids. The CDR3 bases are TGTGCCAGTACCCCACAGGGGAAAAACATTCAGTACTTC. It yields the protein CASTPQGKNIQYF.

This clone occurred a few times. V gene TRBV30 combines with J gene TRBJ2-7, with 7 nucleotides matching TRBD1. The CDR3 is 14 residues long. J was trimmed by 4 bases and V by 7 bases; bases with no gene match: 13. Germline V lookup: CDR1 GTSNPN, CDR2 SVGIG (reference sequence). DNA for the CDR3: TGTGCCTTCCTAATCGCAGGGGGAGCTTACGAGCAGTACGTC. Its translation: CAFLIAGGAYEQYV.

V gene TRBV9 combines with J gene TRBJ1-4; weak D call: TRBD1 (5 bases). The V end lost 3 bases, the J end lost 9 bases, and 21 bases lay between the germline ends. This CDR3 is 16 amino acids long. Germline V gene sequence: CDR1 SGDLS, CDR2 YYNGEE. CDR3 sequence reads: CASSARKQVRFKKLFF. Here the CDR3 DNA reads TGTGCCAGCAGCGCCCGAAAACAGGTCAGATTCAAAAAACTGTTTTTT.

The rearrangement joins TRBV27 to TRBJ2-1; 9 nucleotides line up with TRBD2. Germline V lookup: CDR1 MNHEY, CDR2 SMNVEV (reference sequence). V dropped 5 bases and J dropped 3; count of bases not matched to a gene: 5. The CDR3 extends over 15 amino acids. CDR3 bases: TGTGCCAGCAGTGCTCTAGCGGGAAGCTACAATGAGCAGTTCTTC. Its protein is CASSALAGSYNEQFF.

This chain joins TRBV4-3 and TRBJ2-7, with 12 bases aligning to TRBD2. Germline assignment: CDR1 LGHNA and CDR2 YSLEER. This CDR3 has 15 residues. Unmatched junction bases numbered 6, after V lost 3 bases and J lost 6 bases. This CDR3 is CASSHLAGGPVEQYF. CDR3 coding DNA: TGCGCCAGCAGCCACCTAGCGGGAGGGCCTGTCGAGCAGTACTTC.

The chain joins TRBV18 to TRBJ1-3, with TRBD1 matching 7 bases. Unmatched junction bases numbered 10, after V lost 3 bases and J lost 5 bases. Germline CDR1 is KGHSH and CDR2 is LQKENI. This CDR3 is 16 amino acids long. For the CDR3, the DNA is TGTGCCAGCTCACCCGCGACAGGGATTGTCCGAAACACCATATATTTT. Its translation is CASSPATGIVRNTIYF.

This chain connects TRBV6-1 to TRBJ1-2, with 8 bases lining up with TRBD1. V lost 7 bases to trimming and J lost 1 base; unmatched junction nucleotides: 2. This CDR3 region has 13 residues. Germline assignment: CDR1 MNHNS and CDR2 SASEGT. CDR3 residues: CASTGQGNYGYTF. DNA of the CDR3: TGTGCCAGCACCGGACAGGGTAACTATGGCTACACCTTC.

The genes are TRBV18 and TRBJ1-5, with D perhaps TRBD1 (5 bases). The CDR3 sequence is 17 residues long. V lost 3 bases, J lost 2 bases, and 17 bases lay in between. The germline CDR1 and CDR2 sequences are KGHSH and LQKENI. This CDR3 reads CASSPSRGSEGNQPQHF. CDR3 nucleotide sequence: TGTGCCAGCTCACCCTCACGGGGGTCTGAGGGCAATCAGCCCCAGCATTTT.

The V and J genes are TRBV16 and TRBJ2-7; 10 bases align to TRBD2. Looked up from germline, CDR1 is KGHSY and CDR2 is FQNENV. With 4 bases clipped from V and 6 bases from J, the junction kept 12 bases outside the gene matches. The CDR3 covers 16 residues. CDR3 sequence: CASSRRGLAGVAEQYV. Written as DNA, the CDR3 is TGTGCCAGCAGCCGGCGGGGGCTAGCGGGAGTGGCCGAGCAGTACGTC.

The chain joins TRBV24-1 to TRBJ2-1, with TRBD2 matching over 13 bases. This CDR3 is built from 16 residues. The germline V gene encodes CDR1 KGHDR and CDR2 SFDVKD. V dropped 7 bases and J dropped 2; count of bases not matched to a gene: 4. The CDR3, as DNA: TGTGCCACCAGACTAGCGGGAGGGGGGCCCTACAATGAGCAGTTCTTC. It specifies CATRLAGGGPYNEQFF.

V usage is TRBV27 and J usage is TRBJ2-1, with D possibly matching TRBD2 (5 bases). V lost 5 bases, J lost 2 bases, and 13 bases lay in between. CDR1 is MNHEY, CDR2 SMNVEV, per germline (reference sequence). The CDR3 length is 15 residues. CDR3 bases: TGTGCCAGCAGTCCGAGGGCCCTTACCTACAATGAGCAGTTCTTC. Amino acids: CASSPRALTYNEQFF.

The chain uses TRBV2 and TRBJ2-1, with D perhaps matching TRBD2 (6 bases). CDR1 is SNHLY and CDR2 is FYNNEI in the germline V gene. Trimming stripped 3 bases from V and 14 bases from J, with 17 bases between. This CDR3 is 13 amino acids long. The CDR3 region has the DNA TGTGCCAGCAGTGAGGGGGGTCCCCCGGGGGAGTTCTTC. This encodes CASSEGGPPGEFF.

The V call is TRBV7-9, the J call TRBJ2-3, with 13 bases that match TRBD2. The CDR3 contains 16 residues. Germline assignment: CDR1 SEHNR and CDR2 FQNEAQ (reference sequence). Unmatched junction bases numbered 7, after V lost 5 bases and J lost 5 bases. The CDR3 DNA sequence: TGTGCCAGCAGCCCGGGGACTAGCGGGGACCTAGATACGCAGTATTTT. Residues: CASSPGTSGDLDTQYF.